The source of this T cell receptor (beta chain) is a study of blood T cell repertoires in COVID-19. Whole-study context: Acute and convalescent COVID-19 samples came from the United States, Italy and Spain. T cells, B-cell-depleted T cells, or PBMCs supplied cDNA or gDNA.

As handled by the study authors: Amplification of reference gene primers provided the estimated nucleated cell counts. Sequenced by immunoSEQ multiplex PCR; TCRdb stores in-frame clones only, minus some. D and trimming were read from the DNA, whereas the V and J calls and clone size are those reported in that table. The sample holds 240,000 or so clones, roughly 80% seen once. Germline lookup yields CDR1 LNHDA and CDR2 SQIVND (reference sequence). The V gene lost 6 bases and the J gene lost 0 bases, with 18 bases spanning the gap. This CDR3 contains 17 residues. The material sequenced was peripheral blood. This receptor was taken from a woman of 80 years or more with acute or convalescent COVID-19. The V gene is TRBV19, the J gene TRBJ2-1; D is possibly TRBD2 (5 bases). CDR3 amino acids: CASSPAYGETSYNEQFF. In DNA form, the CDR3 reads TGTGCCAGTAGCCCCGCCTACGGGGAGACCTCCTACAATGAGCAGTTCTTC.